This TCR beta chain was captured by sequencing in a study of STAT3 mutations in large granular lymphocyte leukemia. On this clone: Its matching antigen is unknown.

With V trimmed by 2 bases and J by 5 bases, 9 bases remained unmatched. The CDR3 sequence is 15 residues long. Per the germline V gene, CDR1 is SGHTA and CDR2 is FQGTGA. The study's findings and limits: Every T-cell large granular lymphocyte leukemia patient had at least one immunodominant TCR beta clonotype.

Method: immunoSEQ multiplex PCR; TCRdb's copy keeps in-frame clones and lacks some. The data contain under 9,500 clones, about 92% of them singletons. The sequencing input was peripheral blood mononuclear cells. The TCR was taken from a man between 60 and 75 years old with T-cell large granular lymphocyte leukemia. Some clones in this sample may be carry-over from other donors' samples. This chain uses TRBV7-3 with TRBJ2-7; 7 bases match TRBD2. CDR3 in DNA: TGTGCCAGCAGCTTATTTTTCGGGGAGGGCCACGAGCAGTACTTC. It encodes CASSLFFGEGHEQYF. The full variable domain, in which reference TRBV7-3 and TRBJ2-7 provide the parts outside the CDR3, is GAGVSQTPSNKVTEKGKYVELRCDPISGHTALYWYRQSLGQGPEFLIYFQGTGAADDSGLPNDRFFAVRPEGSVSTLKIQRTERGDSAVYLCASSLFFGEGHEQYFGPGTRLTVT.